This T cell receptor beta chain was captured in a study of technical replicates of blood from a handful of donors. Some clones are missing from TCRdb's copy, which holds only in-frame ones; the method was immunoSEQ multiplex PCR. The data hold some 79,000 clones, with 91% observed a single time. CDR3 length equals 13 residues. V gave up 5 bases and J gave up 4 bases; unmatched junction bases: 3. Germline CDR1 SGHTA, CDR2 FQGNSA. J is TRBJ1-2 and V is TRBV7-2; 8 nucleotides agree with TRBD1. This TCR derives from a human donor in good health. Some clones in this sample may be carry-over from other donors' samples. The source material was T cells isolated from PBMCs. The CDR3 spells CASSIGQGYGYTF. The DNA for the CDR3 is TGTGCCAGCAGCATCGGACAGGGCTATGGCTACACCTTC. Supplemented by reference TRBV7-2 and TRBJ1-2, the full variable domain reads GAGVSQSPSNKVTEKGKDVELRCDPISGHTALYWYRQSLGQGLEFLIYFQGNSAPDKSGLPSDRFSAERTGGSVSTLTIQRTQQEDSAVYLCASSIGQGYGYTFGSGTRLTVV.